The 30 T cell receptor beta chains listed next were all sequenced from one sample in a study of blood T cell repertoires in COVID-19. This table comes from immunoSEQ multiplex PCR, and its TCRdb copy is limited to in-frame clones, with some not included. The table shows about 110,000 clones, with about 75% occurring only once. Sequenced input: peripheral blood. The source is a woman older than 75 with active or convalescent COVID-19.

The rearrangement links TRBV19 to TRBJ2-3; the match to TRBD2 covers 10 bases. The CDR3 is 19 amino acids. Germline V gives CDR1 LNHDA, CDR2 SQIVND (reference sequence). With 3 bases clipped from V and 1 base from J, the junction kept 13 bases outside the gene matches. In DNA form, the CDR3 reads TGTGCCAGTAGTATGTGGTGGCTAGCGGGAGCTTCGGGCACAGATACGCAGTATTTT. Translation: CASSMWWLAGASGTDTQYF.

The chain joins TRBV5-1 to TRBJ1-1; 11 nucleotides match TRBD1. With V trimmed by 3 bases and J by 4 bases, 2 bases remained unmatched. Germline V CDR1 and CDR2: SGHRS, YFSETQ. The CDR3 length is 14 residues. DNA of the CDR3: TGCGCCAGCAGCTCCGGGACAGGGGGCACTGAAGCTTTCTTT. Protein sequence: CASSSGTGGTEAFF.

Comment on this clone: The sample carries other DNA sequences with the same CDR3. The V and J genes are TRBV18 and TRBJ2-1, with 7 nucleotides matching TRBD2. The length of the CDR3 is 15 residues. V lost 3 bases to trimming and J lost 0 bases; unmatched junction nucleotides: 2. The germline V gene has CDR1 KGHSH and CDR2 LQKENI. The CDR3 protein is CASSPGGSSYNEQFF. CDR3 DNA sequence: TGTGCCAGCTCACCGGGAGGGTCCTCCTACAATGAGCAGTTCTTC.

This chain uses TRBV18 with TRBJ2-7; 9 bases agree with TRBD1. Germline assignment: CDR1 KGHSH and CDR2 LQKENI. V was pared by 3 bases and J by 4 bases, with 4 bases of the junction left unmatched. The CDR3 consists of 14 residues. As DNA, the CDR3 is TGTGCCAGCTCACCGGACAGGGGAAAGTACGAGCAGTACTTC. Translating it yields CASSPDRGKYEQYF.

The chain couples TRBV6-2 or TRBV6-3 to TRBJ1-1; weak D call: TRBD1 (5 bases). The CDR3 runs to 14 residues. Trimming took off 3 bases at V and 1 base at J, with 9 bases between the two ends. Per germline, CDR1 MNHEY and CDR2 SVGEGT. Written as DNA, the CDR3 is TGTGCCAGCAGTTATTGGGGCAGGAACACTGAAGCTTTCTTT. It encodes CASSYWGRNTEAFF.

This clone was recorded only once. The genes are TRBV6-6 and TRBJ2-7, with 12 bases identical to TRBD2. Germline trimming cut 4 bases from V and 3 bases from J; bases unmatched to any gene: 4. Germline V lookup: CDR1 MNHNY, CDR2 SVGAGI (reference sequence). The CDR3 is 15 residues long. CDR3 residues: CASSSKTSGSYEQYF. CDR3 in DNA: TGTGCCAGCAGTTCGAAGACTAGCGGGAGCTACGAGCAGTACTTC.

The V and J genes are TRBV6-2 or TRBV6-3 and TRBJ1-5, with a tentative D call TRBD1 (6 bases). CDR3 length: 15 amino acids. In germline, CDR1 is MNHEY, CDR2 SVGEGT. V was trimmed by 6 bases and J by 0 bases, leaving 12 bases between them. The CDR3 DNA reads TGTGCCAGCAGCCCTTACAGGGATAGCAATCAGCCCCAGCATTTT. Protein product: CASSPYRDSNQPQHF.

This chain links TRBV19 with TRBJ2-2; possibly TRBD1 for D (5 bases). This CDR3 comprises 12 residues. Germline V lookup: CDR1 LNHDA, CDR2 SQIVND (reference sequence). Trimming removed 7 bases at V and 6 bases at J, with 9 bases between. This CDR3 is CASNRGSGELFF. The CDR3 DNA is TGTGCCAGTAATAGGGGATCCGGGGAGCTGTTTTTT. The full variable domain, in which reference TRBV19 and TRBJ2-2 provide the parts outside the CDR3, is DGGITQSPKYLFRKEGQNVTLSCEQNLNHDAMYWYRQDPGQGLRLIYYSQIVNDFQKGDIAEGYSVSREKKESFPLTVTSAQKNPTAFYLCASNRGSGELFFGEGSRLTVL.

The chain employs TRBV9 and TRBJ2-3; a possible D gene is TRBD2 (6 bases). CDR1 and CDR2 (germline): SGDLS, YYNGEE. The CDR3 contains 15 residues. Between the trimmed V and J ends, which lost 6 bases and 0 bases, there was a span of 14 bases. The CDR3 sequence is CASTTRGASTDTQYF. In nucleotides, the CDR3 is TGTGCCAGCACCACCCGCGGGGCAAGCACAGATACGCAGTATTTT.

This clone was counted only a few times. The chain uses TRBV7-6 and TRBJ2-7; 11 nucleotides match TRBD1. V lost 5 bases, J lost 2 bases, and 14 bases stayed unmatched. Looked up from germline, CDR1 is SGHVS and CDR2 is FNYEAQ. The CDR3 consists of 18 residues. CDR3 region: CASSRTGGGYGRTYEQYF. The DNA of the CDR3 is TGTGCCAGCAGCAGGACAGGGGGCGGATACGGGAGAACCTACGAGCAGTACTTC.

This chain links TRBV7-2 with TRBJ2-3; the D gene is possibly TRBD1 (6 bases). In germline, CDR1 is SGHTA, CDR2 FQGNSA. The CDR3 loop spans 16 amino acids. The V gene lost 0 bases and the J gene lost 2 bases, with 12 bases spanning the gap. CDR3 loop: CASSLAPDSSTDTQYF. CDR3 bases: TGTGCCAGCAGCTTAGCACCGGACAGTTCCACAGATACGCAGTATTTT.

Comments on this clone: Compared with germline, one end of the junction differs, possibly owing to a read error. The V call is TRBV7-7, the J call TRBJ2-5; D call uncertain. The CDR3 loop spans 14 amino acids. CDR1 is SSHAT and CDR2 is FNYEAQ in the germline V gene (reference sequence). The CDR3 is CASSPKSRGETQYF. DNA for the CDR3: TGTGCTAGCAGCCCCAAGTCCCGAGGAGAGACCCAGTACTTC.

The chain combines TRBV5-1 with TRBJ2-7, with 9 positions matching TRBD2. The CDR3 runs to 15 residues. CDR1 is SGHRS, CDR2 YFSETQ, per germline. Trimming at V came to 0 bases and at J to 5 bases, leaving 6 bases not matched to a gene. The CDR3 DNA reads TGCGCCAGCAGCTTGGGGGCGGGAGGGCCTGACGAGCAGTACTTC. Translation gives CASSLGAGGPDEQYF. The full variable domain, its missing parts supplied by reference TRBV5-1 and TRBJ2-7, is KAGVTQTPRYLIKTRGQQVTLSCSPISGHRSVSWYQQTPGQGLQFLFEYFSETQRNKGNFPGRFSGRQFSNSRSEMNVSTLELGDSALYLCASSLGAGGPDEQYFGPGTRLTVT.

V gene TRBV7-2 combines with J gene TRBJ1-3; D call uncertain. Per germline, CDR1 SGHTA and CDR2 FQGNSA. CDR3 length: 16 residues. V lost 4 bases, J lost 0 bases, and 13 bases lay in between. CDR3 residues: CASSSQAPRSGNTIYF. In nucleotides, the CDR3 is TGTGCCAGCAGCTCTCAGGCCCCTCGCTCTGGAAACACCATATATTTT.

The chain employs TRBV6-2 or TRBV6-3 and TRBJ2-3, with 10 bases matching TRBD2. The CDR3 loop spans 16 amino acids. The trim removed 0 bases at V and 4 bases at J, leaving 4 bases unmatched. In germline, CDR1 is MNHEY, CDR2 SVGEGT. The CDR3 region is CASSYSAGGPPDTQYF. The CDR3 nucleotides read TGTGCCAGCAGTTACTCAGCGGGAGGGCCGCCAGATACGCAGTATTTT.

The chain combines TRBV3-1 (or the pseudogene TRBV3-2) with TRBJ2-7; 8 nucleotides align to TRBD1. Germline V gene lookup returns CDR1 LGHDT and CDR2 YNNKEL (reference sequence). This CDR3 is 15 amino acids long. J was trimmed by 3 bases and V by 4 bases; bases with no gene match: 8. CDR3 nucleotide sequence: TGTGCCAGCAGCCCGGGACAGGTCAGGGTCTACGAGCAGTACTTC. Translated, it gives CASSPGQVRVYEQYF.

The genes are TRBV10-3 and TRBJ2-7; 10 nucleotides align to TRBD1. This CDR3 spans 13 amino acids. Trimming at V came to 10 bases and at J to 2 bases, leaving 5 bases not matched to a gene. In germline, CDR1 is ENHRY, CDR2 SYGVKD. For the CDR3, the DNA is TGTGCCACCTCCGGGACAGGGGCCTACGAGCAGTACTTC. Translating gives CATSGTGAYEQYF.

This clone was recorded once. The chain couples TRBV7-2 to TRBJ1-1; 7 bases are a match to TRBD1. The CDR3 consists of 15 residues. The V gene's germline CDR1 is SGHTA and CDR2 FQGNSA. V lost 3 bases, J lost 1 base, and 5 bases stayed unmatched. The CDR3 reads CASSFRNRGNTEAFF. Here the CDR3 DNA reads TGTGCCAGCAGCTTTCGGAACAGGGGGAACACTGAAGCTTTCTTT.

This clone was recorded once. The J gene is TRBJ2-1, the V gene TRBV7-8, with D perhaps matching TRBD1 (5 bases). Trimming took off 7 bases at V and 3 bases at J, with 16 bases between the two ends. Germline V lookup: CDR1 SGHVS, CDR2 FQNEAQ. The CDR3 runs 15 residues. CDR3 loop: CASTREGYVYNEQFF. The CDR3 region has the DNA TGTGCCAGCACCAGGGAAGGGTATGTCTACAATGAGCAGTTCTTC.

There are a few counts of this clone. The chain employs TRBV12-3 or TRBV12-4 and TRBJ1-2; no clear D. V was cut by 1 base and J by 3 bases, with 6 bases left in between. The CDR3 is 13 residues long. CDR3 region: CASSLVLYYGYTF. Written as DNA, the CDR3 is TGTGCCAGCAGTTTAGTCCTCTACTATGGCTACACCTTC.

The chain's CDR3 is CASSQLAGGPIETQYF. Here the CDR3 DNA reads TGTGCCAGCAGCCAGCTAGCGGGAGGGCCGATAGAGACCCAGTACTTC. The V call is TRBV3-1 (or the pseudogene TRBV3-2), the J call TRBJ2-5; 12 bases agree with TRBD2. V trimming: 3 bases; J trimming: 4 bases; junction bases outside the gene matches: 6. This CDR3 region has 16 residues. Germline CDR1 reads LGHDT; CDR2 reads YNNKEL (reference sequence).

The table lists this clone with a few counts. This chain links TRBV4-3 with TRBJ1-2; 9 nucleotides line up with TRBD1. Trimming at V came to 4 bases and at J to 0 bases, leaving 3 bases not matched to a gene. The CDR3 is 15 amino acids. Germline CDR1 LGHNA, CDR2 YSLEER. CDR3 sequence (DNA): TGCGCCAGCAGCCCAAGGACAGGGGCTAACTATGGCTACACCTTC. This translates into CASSPRTGANYGYTF.

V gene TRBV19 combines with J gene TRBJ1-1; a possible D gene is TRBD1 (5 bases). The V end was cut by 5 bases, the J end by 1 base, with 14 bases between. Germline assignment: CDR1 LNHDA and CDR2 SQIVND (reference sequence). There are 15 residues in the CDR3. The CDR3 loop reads CASSWADRANTEAFF. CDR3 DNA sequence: TGTGCCAGTAGTTGGGCAGACAGAGCGAACACTGAAGCTTTCTTT. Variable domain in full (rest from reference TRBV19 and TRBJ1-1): DGGITQSPKYLFRKEGQNVTLSCEQNLNHDAMYWYRQDPGQGLRLIYYSQIVNDFQKGDIAEGYSVSREKKESFPLTVTSAQKNPTAFYLCASSWADRANTEAFFGQGTRLTVV.

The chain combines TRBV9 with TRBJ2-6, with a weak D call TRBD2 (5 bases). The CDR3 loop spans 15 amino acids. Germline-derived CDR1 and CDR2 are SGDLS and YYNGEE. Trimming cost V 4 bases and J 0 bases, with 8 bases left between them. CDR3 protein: CASSRDPSGANVLTF. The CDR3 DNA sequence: TGTGCCAGCAGCCGGGATCCCTCTGGGGCCAACGTCCTGACTTTC.

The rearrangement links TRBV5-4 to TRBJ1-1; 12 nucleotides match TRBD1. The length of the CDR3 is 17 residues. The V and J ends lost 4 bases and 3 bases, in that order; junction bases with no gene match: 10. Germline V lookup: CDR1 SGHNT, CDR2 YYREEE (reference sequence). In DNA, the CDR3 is TGTGCCAGCAGCCAGGACGGGACAGGGGGCCTATACACTGAAGCTTTCTTT. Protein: CASSQDGTGGLYTEAFF.

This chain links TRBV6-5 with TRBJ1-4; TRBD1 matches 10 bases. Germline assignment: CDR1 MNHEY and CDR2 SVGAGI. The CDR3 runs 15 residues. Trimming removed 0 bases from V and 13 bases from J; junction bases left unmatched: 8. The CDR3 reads CASSYSWDRGRRLFF. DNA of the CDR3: TGTGCCAGCAGTTACTCGTGGGACAGGGGTAGGAGACTGTTTTTT.

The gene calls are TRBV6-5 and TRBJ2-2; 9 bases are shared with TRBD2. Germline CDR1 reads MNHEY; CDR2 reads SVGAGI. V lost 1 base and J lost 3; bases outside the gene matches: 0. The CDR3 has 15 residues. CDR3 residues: CASSYWTSDTGELFF. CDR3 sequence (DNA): TGTGCCAGCAGTTACTGGACTAGCGACACCGGGGAGCTGTTTTTT.

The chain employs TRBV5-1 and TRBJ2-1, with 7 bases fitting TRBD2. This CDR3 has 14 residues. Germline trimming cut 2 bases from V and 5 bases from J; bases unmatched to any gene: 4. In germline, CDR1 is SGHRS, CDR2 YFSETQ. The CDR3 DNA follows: TGCGCCAGCAGCTTATGGACTAGGAACAATGAGCAGTTCTTC. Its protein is CASSLWTRNNEQFF.

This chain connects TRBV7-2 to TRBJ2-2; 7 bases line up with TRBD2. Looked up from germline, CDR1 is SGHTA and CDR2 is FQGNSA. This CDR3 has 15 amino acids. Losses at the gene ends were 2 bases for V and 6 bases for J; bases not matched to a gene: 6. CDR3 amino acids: CASSLLRGKAGELFF. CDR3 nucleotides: TGTGCCAGCAGCTTATTGCGGGGGAAGGCCGGGGAGCTGTTTTTT.

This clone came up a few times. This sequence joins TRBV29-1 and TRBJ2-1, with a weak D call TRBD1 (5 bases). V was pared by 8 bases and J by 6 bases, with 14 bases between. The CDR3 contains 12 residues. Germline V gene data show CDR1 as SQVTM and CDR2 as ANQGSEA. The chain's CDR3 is CSTRDRRNEQFF. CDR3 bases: TGCAGCACAAGAGACAGACGCAATGAGCAGTTCTTC.